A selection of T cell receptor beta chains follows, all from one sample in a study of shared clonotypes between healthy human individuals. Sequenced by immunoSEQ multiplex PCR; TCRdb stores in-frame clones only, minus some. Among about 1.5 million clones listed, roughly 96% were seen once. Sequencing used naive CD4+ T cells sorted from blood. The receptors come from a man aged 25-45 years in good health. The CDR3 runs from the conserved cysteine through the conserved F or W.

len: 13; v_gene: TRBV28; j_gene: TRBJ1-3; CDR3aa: CASTPGVGNTIYF
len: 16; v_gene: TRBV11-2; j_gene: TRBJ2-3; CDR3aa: CASRQHPGQGADTQYF
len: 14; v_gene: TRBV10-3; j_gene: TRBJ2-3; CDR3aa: CAISEGLATDTQYF
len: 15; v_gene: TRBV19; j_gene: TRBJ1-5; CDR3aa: CASSLDLQPNQPQHF
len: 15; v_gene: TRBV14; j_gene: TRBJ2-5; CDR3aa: CASSQGDWARETQYF
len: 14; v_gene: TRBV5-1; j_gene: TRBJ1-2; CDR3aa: CASRQDSQGTYYTF
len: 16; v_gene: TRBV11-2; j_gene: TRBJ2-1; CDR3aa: CASSYLRGAGYNEQFF
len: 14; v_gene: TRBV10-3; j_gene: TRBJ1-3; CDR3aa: CAIRPGTPGNTIYF
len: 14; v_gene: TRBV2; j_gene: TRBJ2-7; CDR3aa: CASSESTGRDEQYF
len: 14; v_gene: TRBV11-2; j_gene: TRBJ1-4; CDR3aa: CASSRALYNEKLFF
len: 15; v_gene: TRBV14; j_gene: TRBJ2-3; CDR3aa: CASSQNLGSTDTQYF
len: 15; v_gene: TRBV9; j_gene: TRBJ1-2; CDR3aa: CASSVEGRIHGGYTF
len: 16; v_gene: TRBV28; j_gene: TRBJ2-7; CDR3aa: CASSLPEGSGSYEQYF
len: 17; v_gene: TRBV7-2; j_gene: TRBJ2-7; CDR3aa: CASSLGGASGAAYEQYF
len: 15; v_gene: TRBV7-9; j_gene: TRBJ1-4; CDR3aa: CASSFAGTANEKLFF
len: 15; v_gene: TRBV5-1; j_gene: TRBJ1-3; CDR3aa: CASSATGPGVNTIYF
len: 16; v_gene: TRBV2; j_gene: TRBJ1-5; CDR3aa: CASSEVGGDFNQPQHF
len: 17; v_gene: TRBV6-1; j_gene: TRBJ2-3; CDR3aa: CASSALAARRVGDTQYF
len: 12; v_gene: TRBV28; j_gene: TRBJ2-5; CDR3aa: CASSRIPDPGYF
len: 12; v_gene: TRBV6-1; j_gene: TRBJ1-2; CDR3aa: CASSRQSYGYTF
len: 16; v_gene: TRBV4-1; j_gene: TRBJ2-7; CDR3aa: CASSQGRLAGGSEQYF
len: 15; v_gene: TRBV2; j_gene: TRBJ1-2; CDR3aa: CASEGEADRAYGYTF
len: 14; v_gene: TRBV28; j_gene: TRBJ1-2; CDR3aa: CASSLSGTIYGYTF
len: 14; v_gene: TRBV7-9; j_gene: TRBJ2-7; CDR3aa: CASSPRTHPYEQYF
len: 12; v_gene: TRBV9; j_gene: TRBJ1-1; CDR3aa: CASSGTGDEAFF
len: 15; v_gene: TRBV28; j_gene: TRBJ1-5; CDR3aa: CASRKDRGRVQPQHF
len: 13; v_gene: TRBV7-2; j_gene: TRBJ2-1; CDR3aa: CASSSLVNNEQFF
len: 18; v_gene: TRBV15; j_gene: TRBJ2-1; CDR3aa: CATSRGLAGGPFINEQFF
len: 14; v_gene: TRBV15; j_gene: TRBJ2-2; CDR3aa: CATSSGRVNGELFF
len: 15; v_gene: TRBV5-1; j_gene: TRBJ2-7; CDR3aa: CASSLILAGDYEQYF
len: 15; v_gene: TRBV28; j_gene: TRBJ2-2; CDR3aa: CASSLVQGNTGELFF
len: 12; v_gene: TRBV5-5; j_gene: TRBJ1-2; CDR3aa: CASSGTVYGYTF
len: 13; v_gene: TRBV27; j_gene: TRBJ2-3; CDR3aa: CASSSWTSDTQYF
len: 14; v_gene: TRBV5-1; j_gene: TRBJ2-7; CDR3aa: CASSLDRGSYEQYF
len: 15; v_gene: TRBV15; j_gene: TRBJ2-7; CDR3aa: CATSRDTSGSYEQYF
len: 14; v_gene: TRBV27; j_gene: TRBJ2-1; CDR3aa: CASGPSGRYNEQFF
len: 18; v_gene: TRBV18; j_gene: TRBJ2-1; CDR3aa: CASSPPTSGRALFNEQFF
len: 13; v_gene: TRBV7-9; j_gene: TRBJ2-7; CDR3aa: CASSYGPDGEQYF
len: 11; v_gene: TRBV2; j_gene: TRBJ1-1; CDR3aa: CATSYDTEAFF
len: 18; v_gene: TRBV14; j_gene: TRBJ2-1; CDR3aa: CASRPKMLGLADYNEQFF
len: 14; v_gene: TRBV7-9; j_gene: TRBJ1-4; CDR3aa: CASTLGSFNEKLFF
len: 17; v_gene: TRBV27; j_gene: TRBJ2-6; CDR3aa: CASRARTGPSGANVLTF